One TCR beta chain is described in this entry. Its antigen is not known. The protocol was immunoSEQ multiplex PCR, while the TCRdb copy is restricted to in-frame clones and leaves out a portion. The table includes some 90,000 clones, roughly nine tenths detected once. The data were obtained in a study of graft-versus-host responses after intestinal transplantation. For the study at large: Recipients were all induced with anti-thymocyte globulin, then given tacrolimus and steroids for approximately 3 years. Study outcomes and limitations: High graft-versus-host to host-versus-graft clonal ratios were seen in allografts of patients with graft-donor T cell macrochimerism. Early post-transplant falls in HvG clones accompanied the peak levels of circulating GvH clones. The recipient marrow held GvH clones, and some of them showed up first in ileum or blood.

The ends were cut back, 3 bases at V and 0 bases at J, with 11 bases in the middle. The germline gives CDR1 SEHNR, CDR2 FQNEAQ (reference sequence). This CDR3 is 15 amino acids long. Sample: unstimulated CD4+ T cells sorted from spleen or lymph node cells, taken before intestinal transplant. The chain employs TRBV7-9 and TRBJ1-2; D remains ambiguous. The sequence was collected from a human donor who received an intestinal transplant. In DNA, the CDR3 is TGTGCCAGCAGCTTGAGTACCATGACTAACTATGGCTACACCTTC. It yields the protein CASSLSTMTNYGYTF.